These T cell receptor beta chains were read from a single sample in a study of T-cell reconstitution after alpha-beta-depleted transplantation in children. TCRdb processed the PCR reads anew with MiXCR; each CDR3 protein has one entry. The sample has roughly 400,000 distinct CDR3 sequences; around two fifths are singletons. The source was PBMCs, collected before TCRalphabeta/CD19-depleted stem cell transplant. All receptors derive from a girl aged 2-10 years with aplastic anemia, due to receive a stem cell transplant. The CDR3 runs from the conserved cysteine through the conserved F or W. A D gene is named only where the DNA matches it firmly. Rows may omit the clone size; those that give it use once, few, many or a size class.

V gene	D gene	CDR3 length	J gene	clone size	CDR3 protein	CDR3 DNA
TRBV18	NA	17	TRBJ2-6	few	CASSPGGGISGANVLTF	TGTGCCAGCTCCCCGGGTGGGGGCATCTCTGGGGCCAACGTCCTGACTTTC
TRBV7-9	TRBD1	14	TRBJ1-4	NA	CASSGTGTNEKLFF	TGTGCCAGCAGCGGGACAGGAACTAATGAAAAACTGTTTTTT
TRBV7-2	NA	12	TRBJ2-7	many	CASNAIGYEQYF	TGTGCCAGCAACGCAATTGGATACGAGCAGTACTTC
TRBV6-2/TRBV6-3	TRBD1	15	TRBJ2-7	many	CASSSNRGLSYEQYF	TGTGCCAGCAGTTCCAACAGGGGGCTGTCGTACGAGCAGTACTTC
TRBV28	NA	13	TRBJ2-7	NA	CASGSRASYEQYF	TGTGCCAGCGGGTCGAGGGCGTCCTACGAGCAGTACTTC
TRBV12-3/TRBV12-4	NA	13	TRBJ2-7	many	CASSPDLAYEQYF	TGTGCCAGCAGCCCGGACCTCGCCTACGAGCAGTACTTC
TRBV5-6	TRBD1	13	TRBJ2-4	NA	CASSAGQGAIQYF	TGTGCCAGCAGCGCCGGACAGGGAGCCATTCAGTACTTC
TRBV28	NA	15	TRBJ2-3	NA	CASSFGRPRVDTQYF	TGTGCCAGCAGTTTTGGCCGTCCGCGAGTCGATACGCAGTATTTT
TRBV18	NA	16	TRBJ1-5	few	CASSPRGRAGNQPQHF	TGTGCCAGCTCACCGCGGGGGAGAGCCGGCAATCAGCCCCAGCATTTT
TRBV20-1	NA	13	TRBJ2-3	NA	CSARSPMTDTQYF	TGCAGTGCTAGATCGCCCATGACAGATACGCAGTATTTT
TRBV20-1	TRBD2	17	TRBJ2-3	NA	CSARVASGRATTDTQYF	TGCAGTGCTAGAGTGGCTAGCGGGAGGGCCACGACAGATACGCAGTATTTT
TRBV29-1	TRBD1	15	TRBJ2-1	many	CSVEGQGEIYNEQFF	TGCAGCGTTGAAGGACAGGGTGAGATATACAATGAGCAGTTCTTC
TRBV6-1	NA	14	TRBJ2-2	many	CASTGGVNTGELFF	TGTGCCAGCACTGGGGGAGTAAACACCGGGGAGCTGTTTTTT
TRBV27	TRBD2	16	TRBJ2-7	NA	CASLAGGPCREREQYF	TGTGCCAGCCTAGCGGGAGGGCCATGTCGGGAGCGCGAGCAGTACTTC
TRBV20-1	NA	14	TRBJ1-5	NA	CSARDRSLNQPQHF	TGCAGTGCTAGAGATCGAAGTCTCAATCAGCCCCAGCATTTT
TRBV11-2	NA	14	TRBJ2-3	NA	CASSAGGFTDTQYF	TGTGCCAGCAGCGCCGGGGGTTTCACAGATACGCAGTATTTT
TRBV28	TRBD1	16	TRBJ1-5	NA	CASRSMGTAKDQPQHF	TGTGCCAGCAGATCGATGGGGACAGCCAAAGATCAGCCCCAGCATTTT
TRBV10-3	TRBD2	14	TRBJ2-4	few	CAISESTGTKTQYF	TGTGCCATCAGTGAGTCCACCGGGACTAAGACTCAGTACTTC
TRBV29-1	NA	12	TRBJ2-2	few	CSVELANGELFF	TGCAGCGTTGAATTGGCGAACGGGGAGCTGTTTTTT
TRBV12-3/TRBV12-4	NA	14	TRBJ1-5	many	CASSFLSGDQPQHF	TGTGCCAGCAGTTTTCTGTCTGGGGACCAGCCCCAGCATTTT
TRBV29-1	NA	12	TRBJ2-4	many	CSGGVAKNIQYF	TGCAGCGGCGGGGTAGCCAAAAACATTCAGTACTTC
TRBV20-1	TRBD2	14	TRBJ2-5	few	CSARGTSGQETQYF	TGCAGTGCTAGAGGGACTAGCGGCCAAGAGACCCAGTACTTC
TRBV7-9	NA	16	TRBJ2-4	NA	CASSHALAKLENIQYF	TGTGCCAGCAGTCACGCGCTAGCAAAGTTGGAAAACATTCAGTACTTC
TRBV10-3	TRBD1	13	TRBJ2-7	few	CAIGGTGSYEQYF	TGTGCCATCGGCGGGACAGGGTCCTACGAGCAGTACTTC
TRBV11-2	TRBD1	19	TRBJ1-2	few	CASSLSIRTGLKKNYGYTF	TGTGCCAGCAGCCTTTCTATCCGGACAGGTCTTAAAAAGAACTATGGCTACACCTTC
TRBV12-3/TRBV12-4	NA	14	TRBJ2-5	many	CASSPGQLQETQYF	TGTGCCAGCAGTCCAGGACAGCTCCAAGAGACCCAGTACTTC
TRBV6-5	TRBD1	16	TRBJ1-5	NA	CASSSRTGASNQPQHF	TGTGCCAGCAGTTCCCGGACAGGGGCAAGCAATCAGCCCCAGCATTTT
TRBV29-1	NA	17	TRBJ2-3	NA	CSAGPGLSGSLTDTQYF	TGCAGCGCGGGGCCTGGGCTGAGCGGTTCCCTCACAGATACGCAGTATTTT
TRBV12-3/TRBV12-4	TRBD1	12	TRBJ1-1	NA	CASSPRDREAFF	TGTGCCAGCAGCCCGCGGGACAGGGAAGCTTTCTTT
TRBV27	TRBD2	17	TRBJ2-1	many	CASSPGGGPSSYNEQFF	TGTGCCAGCAGCCCGGGGGGGGGTCCCAGCTCCTACAATGAGCAGTTCTTC
TRBV6-2/TRBV6-3	NA	14	TRBJ1-5	few	CASSRSGVHQPQHF	TGTGCCAGCAGCCGGTCGGGGGTCCATCAGCCCCAGCATTTT
TRBV20-1	NA	13	TRBJ2-2	few	CSATSIPTGELFF	TGCAGTGCTACGTCCATCCCCACCGGGGAGCTGTTTTTT
TRBV4-1	NA	17	TRBJ1-4	few	CASSQDQGGSFREKLFF	TGCGCCAGCAGCCAAGATCAAGGAGGTTCGTTTCGGGAAAAACTGTTTTTT
TRBV5-5	NA	17	TRBJ1-1	many	CASSLGVANGFTTEAFF	TGTGCCAGCAGCTTGGGCGTAGCCAACGGTTTTACCACTGAAGCTTTCTTT
TRBV28	NA	13	TRBJ2-3	NA	CASTPGLGDTQYF	TGTGCCAGCACCCCAGGGTTGGGAGATACGCAGTATTTT
TRBV7-9	NA	15	TRBJ2-4	few	CASSLDAGWKNIQYF	TGTGCCAGCAGCTTAGACGCGGGCTGGAAAAACATTCAGTACTTC
TRBV7-2	TRBD2	15	TRBJ2-7	NA	CASSREAGSHYEQYF	TGTGCCAGCAGCCGCGAAGCGGGATCCCACTACGAGCAGTACTTC
TRBV2	TRBD2	16	TRBJ2-1	few	CARGLADRSSYNEQFF	TGTGCCAGGGGACTAGCGGACAGGAGCTCCTACAATGAGCAGTTCTTC
TRBV20-1	NA	14	TRBJ2-3	many	CSARSPRGRDTQYF	TGCAGTGCTAGAAGTCCAAGAGGGAGAGATACGCAGTATTTT
TRBV19	TRBD1	16	TRBJ2-3	few	CASRLTTGGRGDTQYF	TGTGCCAGTAGACTTACTACAGGGGGCCGCGGGGATACGCAGTATTTT
TRBV6-1	NA	15	TRBJ1-5	few	CASGGRSQGNQPQHF	TGTGCCAGCGGGGGACGGTCCCAAGGCAATCAGCCCCAGCATTTT
TRBV28	NA	15	TRBJ1-1	many	CASSLFSGKGAEAFF	TGTGCCAGCAGTTTATTCTCAGGGAAGGGGGCTGAAGCTTTCTTT
TRBV19	NA	13	TRBJ2-7	NA	CASSTGLRVEQYF	TGTGCCAGTAGTACCGGGCTGAGGGTGGAGCAGTACTTC
TRBV15	NA	17	TRBJ2-1	few	CATSSSLAGTKYNEQFF	TGTGCCACCAGCAGTTCCCTTGCCGGGACCAAGTACAATGAGCAGTTCTTC
TRBV30	NA	15	TRBJ1-1	NA	CAWTLRGWDYAEAFF	TGTGCCTGGACCCTTAGGGGATGGGACTACGCTGAAGCTTTCTTT
TRBV7-8	TRBD2	15	TRBJ2-1	few	CASSSRLAGNNEQFF	TGTGCCAGCAGCTCTCGACTAGCGGGCAACAATGAGCAGTTCTTC
TRBV5-1	TRBD1	15	TRBJ2-2	NA	CASSWGQLNTGELFF	TGCGCCAGCAGCTGGGGACAGCTCAACACCGGGGAGCTGTTTTTT
TRBV6-5	NA	14	TRBJ2-5	NA	CASSYQAGQETQYF	TGTGCCAGCAGTTACCAGGCAGGACAAGAGACCCAGTACTTC
TRBV20-1	TRBD2	13	TRBJ2-7	many	CSASGGGTYEQYF	TGCAGTGCTAGTGGGGGGGGGACCTACGAGCAGTACTTC
TRBV20-1	NA	13	TRBJ2-3	NA	CSSSQGRKDTQYF	TGCAGCTCCTCGCAGGGTAGAAAAGATACGCAGTATTTT
TRBV5-6	NA	14	TRBJ2-5	NA	CASSLGVYQETQYF	TGTGCCAGCAGCTTGGGTGTGTACCAAGAGACCCAGTACTTC
TRBV20-1	NA	14	TRBJ1-1	NA	CSAGRGWGTTEAFF	TGCAGTGCTGGTCGGGGGTGGGGGACCACTGAAGCTTTCTTT
TRBV7-2	NA	15	TRBJ1-5	NA	CASSLAFTGNQPQHF	TGTGCCAGCAGCTTAGCATTTACAGGGAATCAGCCCCAGCATTTT
TRBV4-1	TRBD2	16	TRBJ2-5	few	CASSPLTSGERGVQYF	TGCGCCAGCAGCCCGTTGACTAGCGGAGAGCGGGGGGTCCAGTACTTC
TRBV5-1	NA	14	TRBJ2-5	NA	CASSAQVRQETQYF	TGCGCCAGCAGCGCCCAGGTGCGTCAAGAGACCCAGTACTTC